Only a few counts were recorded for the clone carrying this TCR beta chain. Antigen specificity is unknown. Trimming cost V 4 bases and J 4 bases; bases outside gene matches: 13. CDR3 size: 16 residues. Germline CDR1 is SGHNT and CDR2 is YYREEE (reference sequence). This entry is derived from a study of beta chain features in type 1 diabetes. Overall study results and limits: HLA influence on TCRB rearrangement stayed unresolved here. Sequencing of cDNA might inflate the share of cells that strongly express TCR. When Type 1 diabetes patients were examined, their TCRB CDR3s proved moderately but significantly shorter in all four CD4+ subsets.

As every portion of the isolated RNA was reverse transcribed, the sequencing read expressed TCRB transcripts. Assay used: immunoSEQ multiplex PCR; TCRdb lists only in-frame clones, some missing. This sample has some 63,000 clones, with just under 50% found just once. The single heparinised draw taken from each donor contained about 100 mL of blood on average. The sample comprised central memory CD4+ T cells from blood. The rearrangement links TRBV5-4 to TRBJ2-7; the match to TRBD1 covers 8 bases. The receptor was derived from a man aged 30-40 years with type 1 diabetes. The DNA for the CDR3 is TGTGCCAGCAGCCGTGACGGACAGGGTGCTAGGTACGAGCAGTACTTC. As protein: CASSRDGQGARYEQYF.